This T cell receptor beta chain was identified in a study of T cell responses to AZD1222 COVID-19 vaccine. Notes on this clone: Its antigen remains unidentified.

Study findings and constraints: Rises in breadth and depth of Spike-specific TCRs came after two AZD1222 doses. Clonal diversity may have been underestimated in mostly white British donors.

Measured with immunoSEQ multiplex PCR; TCRdb has only the in-frame clones, and not every one. The table has 90,000 to 120,000 clones, roughly 87% seen once; the top ten hold around 4.3%. The TCR comes from an adult in good health. Material: peripheral blood, obtained on day 0 of AZD1222 vaccination.

The CDR3 DNA follows: TGTGCCAGCAGCTTGGTCACTAGCGGGAGGGACGAGCAGTACTTC. Translating it yields CASSLVTSGRDEQYF. This chain joins TRBV5-4 and TRBJ2-7; 13 nucleotides match TRBD2. The V and J ends lost 0 bases and 5 bases, in that order; junction bases with no gene match: 2. CDR1 is SGHNT and CDR2 is YYREEE in the germline V gene (reference sequence). CDR3 length equals 15 residues.